This paragraph covers one T cell receptor beta chain sequence. This clonotype was recorded many times. Which antigen it targets is not known. Base qualities are missing; no much larger clone stands one base away. The method behind the library was 5' RACE. Sequencing took place on an Illumina MiSeq. Using fastp trimming at Q25 and MiXCR clonotype assembly, TCRdb reanalyzed the public sequencing data and kept in-frame beta chains. Records with the same CDR3 protein are collapsed into one entry carrying the most frequent genes and DNA. The sample records fewer than 75,000 distinct CDR3 sequences, roughly 16% of which are singletons. Of the sample, around 5.1% is held by the ten largest clones. This record belongs to a study of T cells of healthy individuals (dated by TCRdb to 2017 to 2018). Looking up the germline V gene yields CDR1 SGHTA and CDR2 FQGTGA. Taken from cysteine to phenylalanine, the CDR3 has 14 residues. The read is trimmed to its CDR3 DNA, 42 bases read in frame from base 1. Between the V and J ends, shortened by 5 bases and 0 bases respectively, the junction contains 9 bases.

This receptor was identified in a human donor in good health. Recombination connected TRBV7-3 to TRBJ2-3; no D gene call is confident. For the CDR3, the sequence is CASSAGVSTDTQYF. The bases read TGTGCCAGCAGCGCAGGTGTTAGCACAGATACGCAGTATTTT. Reference TRBV7-3 and TRBJ2-3 proteins supply the regions before and after the CDR3; the full variable domain is: GAGVSQTPSNKVTEKGKYVELRCDPISGHTALYWYRQSLGQGPEFLIYFQGTGAADDSGLPNDRFFAVRPEGSVSTLKIQRTERGDSAVYLCASSAGVSTDTQYFGPGTRLTVL.